Listed below are T cell receptor beta chains from one sample, sequenced in a study of T cell responses to AZD1222 COVID-19 vaccine. The protocol was immunoSEQ multiplex PCR, while the TCRdb copy is restricted to in-frame clones and leaves out a portion. The sample has around 58,000 clones; 84% are singletons. This specimen consisted of peripheral blood, obtained on day 0 of AZD1222 vaccination. The receptors derive from an adult in good health. CDR3s include the opening cysteine and the closing phenylalanine or tryptophan. Fields, in order: J gene, D gene, V gene, clone size, CDR3 DNA, CDR3 protein. D genes are given only for firm matches. Some rows mark clone size as missing; the rest say once, few, many or name a class of expanded clone.

J: TRBJ1-5
D: NA
V: TRBV9
size: NA
DNA: TGTGCCAGTTCCTTAACCGGGACAAAGGATCAGCCCCAGCATTTT
CDR3: CASSLTGTKDQPQHF

J: TRBJ2-7
D: NA
V: TRBV7-3
size: NA
DNA: TGTGCCAGCAGCTTTTCCTCCTACGAGCAGTACTTC
CDR3: CASSFSSYEQYF

J: TRBJ1-4
D: NA
V: TRBV6-5
size: NA
DNA: TGTGCCAGCAGACCCTCGGGGAGGGAGAACGAAAAACTGTTTTTT
CDR3: CASRPSGRENEKLFF

J: TRBJ1-5
D: NA
V: TRBV7-2
size: once
DNA: TGTGCCAGCAGTTCCAATTCAGGGGCTCAGCCCCAGCATTTT
CDR3: CASSSNSGAQPQHF

J: TRBJ2-7
D: TRBD2
V: TRBV7-2
size: NA
DNA: TGTGCCAGCAGCCCTAGCGGGTATACCTACGAGCAGTACTTC
CDR3: CASSPSGYTYEQYF

J: TRBJ2-1
D: NA
V: TRBV7-7
size: NA
DNA: TGTGCCAGCAGCTTAACTCGGACAGCTAGCTACAATGAGCAGTTCTTC
CDR3: CASSLTRTASYNEQFF

J: TRBJ2-7
D: NA
V: TRBV19
size: NA
DNA: TGTGCCAGAGGTGTGCGAGGCGAGCAGTACTTC
CDR3: CARGVRGEQYF

J: TRBJ2-5
D: TRBD1
V: TRBV29-1
size: NA
DNA: TGCAGCGTTGTGCACCACAGGGGGGAGACCCAGTACTTC
CDR3: CSVVHHRGETQYF

J: TRBJ1-1
D: NA
V: TRBV6-5
size: NA
DNA: TGTGCCAGCAGAGAGCAGGGGCCCATGAACACTGAAGCTTTCTTT
CDR3: CASREQGPMNTEAFF

J: TRBJ1-2
D: TRBD1
V: TRBV7-2
size: NA
DNA: TGTGCCAGCAGCCGGGGGACAGGGGGCTTTGGCTACACCTTC
CDR3: CASSRGTGGFGYTF

J: TRBJ2-5
D: NA
V: TRBV7-9
size: NA
DNA: TGTGCCAGCAGCTCGCTGACAGGAATCCAAGAGACCCAGTACTTC
CDR3: CASSSLTGIQETQYF

J: TRBJ2-7
D: NA
V: TRBV14
size: NA
DNA: TGTGCCAGCAGTCTTCCGGGGCCTCTGAGCCACGAGCAGTACTTC
CDR3: CASSLPGPLSHEQYF